What follows are 32 T cell receptor beta chains derived from one specimen sequenced in a study of T cell responses to AZD1222 COVID-19 vaccine. Produced via immunoSEQ multiplex PCR; TCRdb's table is partial and in-frame only. The sample has 180,000 or so clones; roughly nine tenths are singletons. This specimen consisted of peripheral blood, obtained 28 days after the second AZD1222 dose. The source is an adult who received the AZD1222 COVID-19 vaccine.

The chain links TRBV5-4 to TRBJ2-1; 10 bases fit TRBD2. This CDR3 has 18 amino acids. CDR1 and CDR2 (germline): SGHNT, YYREEE (reference sequence). V lost 4 bases and J lost 0; bases outside the gene matches: 10. The CDR3 region is CASSQGSGGTSSYNEQFF. CDR3 nucleotides: TGTGCCAGCAGCCAAGGTAGCGGGGGGACCAGCTCCTACAATGAGCAGTTCTTC.

The J gene is TRBJ1-5, the V gene TRBV18; TRBD1 is a possible D gene (6 bases). CDR1 is KGHSH, CDR2 LQKENI, per germline. V lost 4 bases to trimming and J lost 0 bases, with 10 bases between them. This CDR3 has 15 amino acids. This CDR3 is CASSRSGDSNQPQHF. The DNA for the CDR3 is TGTGCCAGCTCACGGTCAGGGGATAGCAATCAGCCCCAGCATTTT.

The gene calls are TRBV30 and TRBJ1-1; 8 nucleotides line up with TRBD1. The CDR3 runs to 13 residues. From germline, CDR1 is GTSNPN and CDR2 SVGIG (reference sequence). The junction had 4 bases not matched to a gene; V was cut back by 4 bases and J by 3 bases. This CDR3 is CAWTNRGYTEAFF. CDR3 nucleotides: TGTGCCTGGACAAACAGGGGGTACACTGAAGCTTTCTTT.

This rearrangement joins TRBV7-9 to TRBJ2-1, with D perhaps given as TRBD1 or TRBD2 (5 bases each). Per the germline V gene, CDR1 is SEHNR and CDR2 is FQNEAQ (reference sequence). The CDR3 loop spans 15 amino acids. Trimming pared 8 bases from V and 3 bases from J, leaving 17 bases between. This CDR3 is CASSPGLGNYNEQFF. In nucleotides, the CDR3 is TGTGCCAGCTCCCCAGGGCTCGGGAACTACAATGAGCAGTTCTTC.

Only one count was recorded for this clone. The chain links TRBV5-6 to TRBJ1-6; D remains unclear. Germline V gene data show CDR1 as SGHDT and CDR2 as YYEEEE. The CDR3 is made up of 12 amino acids. V lost 3 bases to trimming and J lost 10 bases, with 8 bases between them. The CDR3 loop is CASSWGGSPLHF. The CDR3 DNA sequence: TGTGCCAGCAGCTGGGGTGGATCACCCCTCCACTTT. Filled out from reference TRBV5-6 and TRBJ1-6, the complete variable domain reads DAGVTQSPTHLIKTRGQQVTLRCSPKSGHDTVSWYQQALGQGPQFIFQYYEEEERQRGNFPDRFSGHQFPNYSSELNVNALLLGDSALYLCASSWGGSPLHFGNGTRLTVT.

The chain combines TRBV10-1 with TRBJ2-3, with unresolved D. This CDR3 contains 13 residues. Germline loops: CDR1 WNHNN, CDR2 SYGVQD (reference sequence). V dropped 6 bases and J dropped 5 bases, with 12 bases sitting between them. The CDR3 DNA follows: TGCGCCAGCAGGGCCCACACGATAGATACGCAGTATTTT. It is translated as CASRAHTIDTQYF.

The V gene is TRBV29-1, the J gene TRBJ2-1; TRBD2 matches at 13 bases. The J segment lost 7 bases and the V segment lost 2 bases, leaving 8 bases of the junction unmatched. The CDR3 has 16 amino acids. CDR1 is SQVTM, CDR2 ANQGSEA, per germline. The CDR3 nucleotides are TGCAGCGTTGAACCATGGACTAGCGGGAGTTTAAATGAGCAGTTCTTC. Amino acid sequence: CSVEPWTSGSLNEQFF.

This chain joins TRBV7-8 and TRBJ2-1; 10 positions agree with TRBD2. With V trimmed by 5 bases and J by 3 bases, 7 bases remained unmatched. This CDR3 has 16 residues. Germline CDR1 and CDR2: SGHVS and FQNEAQ. The DNA for the CDR3 is TGTGCCAGCAGCCCCTTAGCGGGGGGAGTCTACAATGAGCAGTTCTTC. This gives the protein CASSPLAGGVYNEQFF.

The V call is TRBV7-8, the J call TRBJ1-4; D may be TRBD1 (6 bases). The CDR3 runs to 12 residues. V lost 5 bases and J 12 bases, leaving 13 bases between the germline ends. Germline V gene sequence: CDR1 SGHVS, CDR2 FQNEAQ. DNA of the CDR3: TGTGCCAGCAGCATCTACAGGGACCAACTGTTTTTT. It yields the protein CASSIYRDQLFF. Using reference TRBV7-8 and TRBJ1-4 for the parts outside the CDR3, the full variable domain is GAGVSQSPRYKVAKRGQDVALRCDPISGHVSLFWYQQALGQGPEFLTYFQNEAQLDKSGLPSDRFFAERPEGSVSTLKIQRTQQEDSAVYLCASSIYRDQLFFGSGTQLSVL.

The chain recombines TRBV19 with TRBJ1-2; D remains ambiguous. This CDR3 has 16 amino acids. V lost 7 bases and J lost 4, with 22 bases in between. CDR1 and CDR2 from the germline V gene are LNHDA and SQIVND (reference sequence). The DNA of the CDR3 is TGTGCCAGTACTCCCCCTACCCATCGTAACACCTATGGCTACACCTTC. This gives the protein CASTPPTHRNTYGYTF.

The V gene is TRBV4-3, the J gene TRBJ2-7, with D perhaps TRBD1 (6 bases). CDR3 length: 14 residues. V lost 4 bases to trimming and J lost 0 bases, with 10 bases between them. The V gene's germline CDR1 is LGHNA and CDR2 YSLEER. CDR3 coding DNA: TGCGCCAGCAGCCTTGACAGGAGCTCCTACGAGCAGTACTTC. It yields the protein CASSLDRSSYEQYF.

V gene TRBV27 combines with J gene TRBJ1-2; the D gene is possibly TRBD1 (5 bases). The CDR3 consists of 15 residues. With 3 bases removed from V and 5 bases from J, the gap between germline ends came to 16 bases. From germline, CDR1 is MNHEY and CDR2 SMNVEV (reference sequence). The CDR3 nucleotides are TGTGCCAGCAGTTTCTCCGGGGGTCAGAGGTATGGCTACACCTTC. Amino acid sequence: CASSFSGGQRYGYTF.

This clone was seen a single time. The chain combines TRBV7-2 with TRBJ2-7; TRBD1 agrees at 10 bases. Germline CDR1 is SGHTA and CDR2 is FQGNSA. The ends lost 5 bases at V and 0 bases at J; junction bases unmatched: 13. The CDR3 has 18 amino acids. The CDR3 protein is CASSLRQGAPPISYEQYF. Written as DNA, the CDR3 is TGTGCCAGCAGCCTGCGACAGGGGGCGCCCCCGATCTCCTACGAGCAGTACTTC.

The J gene is TRBJ1-2, the V gene TRBV12-5; 8 bases map to TRBD1. The germline V gene encodes CDR1 LGHNT and CDR2 FRNRAP. V lost 1 base to trimming and J lost 4 bases; unmatched junction nucleotides: 14. This CDR3 is 18 amino acids long. CDR3 sequence reads: CASGLEGPRGQVIYGYTF. The CDR3 nucleotides are TGTGCTAGTGGTTTGGAGGGCCCCCGGGGACAGGTGATCTATGGCTACACCTTC.

As concerns this clone: The same CDR3 also results from other DNA sequences found in this sample. This sequence joins TRBV3-1 (or the pseudogene TRBV3-2) and TRBJ1-1, with D possibly matching TRBD1 (5 bases). The CDR3 is made up of 13 amino acids. Germline V lookup: CDR1 LGHDT, CDR2 YNNKEL (reference sequence). Trimming cost V 3 bases and J 1 base, with 6 bases left between them. The CDR3 loop reads CASSQGGNTEAFF. The CDR3 bases are TGTGCCAGCAGCCAGGGGGGGAACACTGAAGCTTTCTTT.

The CDR3 DNA is TGCGCCAGCAGCTCGGGACAGGCCGCAGATACGCAGTATTTT. Protein product: CASSSGQAADTQYF. This chain links TRBV5-1 with TRBJ2-3; 8 nucleotides agree with TRBD1. Germline V CDR1 and CDR2: SGHRS, YFSETQ. This CDR3 has 14 residues. With V trimmed by 3 bases and J by 4 bases, 4 bases remained unmatched.

J is TRBJ1-6 and V is TRBV6-5; D is unclear. Trimming pared 0 bases from V and 0 bases from J, leaving 6 bases between. CDR1 is MNHEY and CDR2 is SVGAGI in the germline V gene. The CDR3 has 16 amino acids. The CDR3 DNA is TGTGCCAGCAGTTACTCGCAGAGCTCCTATAATTCACCCCTCCACTTT. It codes for CASSYSQSSYNSPLHF.

The chain carries TRBV6-5 and TRBJ2-7; TRBD2 matches 12 bases. The trim removed 9 bases at V and 2 bases at J, leaving 2 bases unmatched. The CDR3 contains 13 residues. Germline CDR1 MNHEY, CDR2 SVGAGI. CDR3 sequence: CARLAGGPYEQYF. CDR3 coding DNA: TGTGCCAGACTAGCGGGGGGCCCCTACGAGCAGTACTTC.

A few counts support this clone. V gene TRBV9 combines with J gene TRBJ2-7, with D perhaps TRBD1 or TRBD2 (5 bases each). Germline CDR1 is SGDLS and CDR2 is YYNGEE. Trimming cost V 0 bases and J 2 bases, with 9 bases left between them. CDR3 size: 14 residues. CDR3 loop: CASSVGDGPYEQYF. Here the CDR3 DNA reads TGTGCCAGCAGCGTAGGGGACGGTCCCTACGAGCAGTACTTC.

The chain combines TRBV10-3 with TRBJ2-1; 14 bases align to TRBD2. CDR3 size: 18 residues. After removal of 4 bases from V and 2 bases from J, the junction contained 7 bases not matched to a gene. The germline V gene encodes CDR1 ENHRY and CDR2 SYGVKD. CDR3 amino acids: CAISVTSGGVAPYNEQFF. The CDR3, as DNA: TGTGCCATCAGTGTGACTAGCGGGGGGGTTGCCCCCTACAATGAGCAGTTCTTC.

In this sample, this clone turned up once. The V call is TRBV6-4, the J call TRBJ2-3; 13 bases are shared with TRBD2. V trimming: 2 bases; J trimming: 4 bases; junction bases outside the gene matches: 0. In germline, CDR1 is MRHNA, CDR2 SNTAGT. The CDR3 runs 15 residues. The CDR3 protein is CASSDTSGGADTQYF. The DNA of the CDR3 is TGTGCCAGCAGTGACACTAGCGGGGGGGCAGATACGCAGTATTTT.

J is TRBJ1-1 and V is TRBV5-6; TRBD1 matches 7 bases. J lost 4 bases, V lost 4 bases, and 10 bases had no gene match. This CDR3 comprises 15 residues. Per germline, CDR1 SGHDT and CDR2 YYEEEE. DNA of the CDR3: TGTGCCAGCAGCCCGCGTAGGGGGCGCGGCACTGAAGCTTTCTTT. The encoded protein is CASSPRRGRGTEAFF.

This chain uses TRBV28 with TRBJ2-7, with 13 bases matching TRBD2. V shed 5 bases and J 1 base; nucleotides not matched to a gene: 2. CDR1 is MDHEN, CDR2 SYDVKM, per germline. This CDR3 comprises 15 residues. The CDR3 protein is CASSEGLAGSYEQYF. CDR3 nucleotide sequence: TGTGCCAGCAGTGAGGGACTAGCGGGGTCCTACGAGCAGTACTTC.

The chain joins TRBV6-4 to TRBJ2-3; 12 bases match TRBD1. The germline V gene encodes CDR1 MRHNA and CDR2 SNTAGT. The CDR3 is 15 residues long. Germline trimming cut 6 bases from V and 2 bases from J; bases unmatched to any gene: 3. CDR3 sequence (DNA): TGTGCCAGCAGCGCGGGACAGGGGGCCACAGATACGCAGTATTTT. It yields the protein CASSAGQGATDTQYF.

The gene calls are TRBV5-4 and TRBJ2-7, with 8 bases aligning to TRBD2. The CDR3 length is 13 residues. Trimming removed 5 bases from V and 5 bases from J; junction bases left unmatched: 6. The germline gives CDR1 SGHNT, CDR2 YYREEE (reference sequence). The CDR3 DNA is TGTGCCAGCAGACCGGCGGGAGGTAACGAGCAGTACTTC. Amino acid sequence: CASRPAGGNEQYF.

The gene calls are TRBV9 and TRBJ1-6, with D perhaps TRBD1 (6 bases). This CDR3 has 15 residues. The germline CDR1 and CDR2 sequences are SGDLS and YYNGEE. Trimming cost V 3 bases and J 6 bases, with 13 bases left between them. In nucleotides, the CDR3 is TGTGCCAGCAGCGACTCGGGACACGCTAATTCACCCCTCCACTTT. It yields the protein CASSDSGHANSPLHF.

The chain employs TRBV29-1 and TRBJ2-2; TRBD2 might be the D (5 bases). The CDR3 is 13 residues long. V lost 8 bases and J lost 5, with 15 bases in between. Per germline, CDR1 SQVTM and CDR2 ANQGSEA. Written as DNA, the CDR3 is TGCAGCCCTCGGGGTTTATGGACCGGGGAGCTGTTTTTT. It translates to CSPRGLWTGELFF.

The rearrangement uses TRBV27 and TRBJ2-5, with TRBD1 matching 7 bases. V shed 4 bases and J 0 bases; nucleotides not matched to a gene: 2. CDR1 and CDR2 from the germline V gene are MNHEY and SMNVEV (reference sequence). The CDR3 covers 14 residues. The DNA of the CDR3 is TGTGCCAGCAGTTCCGGGACAGACCAAGAGACCCAGTACTTC. Encoded protein: CASSSGTDQETQYF.

The V and J genes are TRBV5-6 and TRBJ1-2; a possible D gene is TRBD1 (5 bases). Trimming took 1 base from V and 2 from J, leaving 9 bases between them. In germline, CDR1 is SGHDT, CDR2 YYEEEE. The CDR3 sequence is 14 residues long. DNA of the CDR3: TGTGCCAGCAGCTTGTCTTGGGGGAACTATGGCTACACCTTC. Translation: CASSLSWGNYGYTF.

This clone showed up just once. The chain links TRBV6-2 or TRBV6-3 to TRBJ1-5, with TRBD1 matching 7 bases. Germline CDR1 reads MNHEY; CDR2 reads SVGEGT. The V and J ends lost 2 bases and 1 base, in that order; junction bases with no gene match: 8. The CDR3 covers 17 residues. CDR3 loop: CASSYQGTESSNQPQHF. As DNA, the CDR3 is TGTGCCAGCAGTTACCAAGGGACAGAGTCCAGCAATCAGCCCCAGCATTTT.

The chain joins TRBV18 to TRBJ2-7, with a tentative D call TRBD2 (6 bases). V lost 3 bases to trimming and J lost 4 bases, with 16 bases between them. Germline V gives CDR1 KGHSH, CDR2 LQKENI. The CDR3 contains 15 residues. As DNA, the CDR3 is TGTGCCAGCTCACCCCCGGGGCCTAGCGAGTACGAGCAGTACTTC. The encoded protein is CASSPPGPSEYEQYF.

The CDR3 DNA sequence: TGTGCCTGGATCGGCGGGACTTTCTATGGCTACACCTTC. Translated, it gives CAWIGGTFYGYTF. The chain links TRBV30 to TRBJ1-2; possible D gene TRBD1, 5 bases. Per the germline V gene, CDR1 is GTSNPN and CDR2 is SVGIG (reference sequence). Trimming removed 4 bases at V and 4 bases at J, with 13 bases between. The CDR3 runs 13 residues.